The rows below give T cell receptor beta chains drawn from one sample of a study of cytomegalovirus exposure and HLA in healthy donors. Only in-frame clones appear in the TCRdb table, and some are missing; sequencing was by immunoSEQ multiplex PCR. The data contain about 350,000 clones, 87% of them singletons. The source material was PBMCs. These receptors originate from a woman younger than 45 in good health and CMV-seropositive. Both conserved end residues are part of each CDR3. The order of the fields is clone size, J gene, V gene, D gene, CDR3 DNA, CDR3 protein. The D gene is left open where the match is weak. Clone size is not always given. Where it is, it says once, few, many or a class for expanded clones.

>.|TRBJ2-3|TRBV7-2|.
TGTGCCAGCAGCCGGGACCCGAGCACAGATACGCAGTATTTT
CASSRDPSTDTQYF
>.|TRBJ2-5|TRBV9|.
TGTGCCAGCAGCGTAGATGGGCAGCCTGAAGAGACCCAGTACTTC
CASSVDGQPEETQYF
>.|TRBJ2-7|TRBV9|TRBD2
TGTGCCAGCAGCGGCCGGGACTATCACTACGAGCAGTACTTC
CASSGRDYHYEQYF
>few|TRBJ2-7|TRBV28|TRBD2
TGTGCCAGCAGTTTCCCGAGCGGGAGGCCCTCCTACGAGCAGTACTTC
CASSFPSGRPSYEQYF
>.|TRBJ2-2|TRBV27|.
TGTGCCAGCACAGGGGCCCCGAACACCGGGGAGCTGTTTTTT
CASTGAPNTGELFF
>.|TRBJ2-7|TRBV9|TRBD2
TGTGCCAGCAGCGCAGGTCTAGCGGGAGGAGACGAGCAGTACTTC
CASSAGLAGGDEQYF
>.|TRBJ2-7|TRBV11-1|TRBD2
TGTGCCAGCAGCTTTGACAGCGGGAGGGTAATCGAGCAGTACTTC
CASSFDSGRVIEQYF
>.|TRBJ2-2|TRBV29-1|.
TGCAGCGCGACCTGGGGGCTAGCGCAGATCAACACCGGGGAGCTGTTTTTT
CSATWGLAQINTGELFF
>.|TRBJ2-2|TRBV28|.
TGTGCCAGCAGAGGGGAGACAGGGAACACCGGGGAGCTGTTTTTT
CASRGETGNTGELFF
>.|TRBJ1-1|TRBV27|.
TGTGCCAGCTCTCTAGGGTCTGAAGCTTTCTTT
CASSLGSEAFF
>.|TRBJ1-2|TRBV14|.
TGTGCCAGCAGCCAAGAGGGCCGAAACCTCTATGGCTACACCTTC
CASSQEGRNLYGYTF
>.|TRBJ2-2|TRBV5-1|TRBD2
TGCGCCAGCAGCCCCCTCGCGGGGGGCACCGGGGAGCTGTTTTTT
CASSPLAGGTGELFF
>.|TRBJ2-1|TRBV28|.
TGTGCCAGCAGTCCCCCCAGGAATGAGCAGTTCTTC
CASSPPRNEQFF
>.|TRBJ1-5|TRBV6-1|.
TGTGCCAGCAGTCCGGGTTATAATCAGCCCCAGCATTTT
CASSPGYNQPQHF
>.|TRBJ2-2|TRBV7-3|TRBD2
TGTGCCAGCAGCTTAATTGGCGGGAGTTCTACCGGGGAGCTGTTTTTT
CASSLIGGSSTGELFF
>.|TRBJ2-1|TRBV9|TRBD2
TGTGCCAGCAGCGTAGAGCCCAGCGGGAGAGACCATGAGCAGTTCTTC
CASSVEPSGRDHEQFF
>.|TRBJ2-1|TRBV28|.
TGTGCCAGCAGTTCCGATTACAATGAGCAGTTCTTC
CASSSDYNEQFF
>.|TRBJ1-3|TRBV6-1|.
TGTGCCAGCAGTGTGGCCGGGAACATGGGAGTAAACACCATATATTTT
CASSVAGNMGVNTIYF
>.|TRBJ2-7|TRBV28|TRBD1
TGTGCCAGCAGTTTAGAGGGGACAGGGGGTGGAGAGCAGTACTTC
CASSLEGTGGGEQYF
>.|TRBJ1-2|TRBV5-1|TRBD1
TGCGCCAGCAGCTCACGGACAGGGGCCGGCGGGTATGGCTACACCTTC
CASSSRTGAGGYGYTF
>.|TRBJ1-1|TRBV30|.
TGTGCCTCGAGGGGACGGCAGAACACTGAAGCTTTCTTT
CASRGRQNTEAFF
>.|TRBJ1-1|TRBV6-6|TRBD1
TGTGCCAGCAAAAACCCAGGGGGCTACACTGAAGCTTTCTTT
CASKNPGGYTEAFF
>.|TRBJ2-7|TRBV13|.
TGTGCCAGCAGCTTAGGCCCAGGGAAATACGAGCAGTACTTC
CASSLGPGKYEQYF
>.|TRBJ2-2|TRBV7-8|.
TGTGCCAGCAGCTTAGGACAGACCGGGGAGCTGTTTTTT
CASSLGQTGELFF
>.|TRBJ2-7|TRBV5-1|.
TGCGCCAGCAGCGCAGATACTGGATACTACGAGCAGTACTTC
CASSADTGYYEQYF
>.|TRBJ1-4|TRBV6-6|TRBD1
TGTGCCAGCAGGGGGGGGACAGCTGCAACTAATGAAAAACTGTTTTTT
CASRGGTAATNEKLFF
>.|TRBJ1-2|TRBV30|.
TGTGCCCTAGGCCGGCTGGGAGGAGGCTACACCTTC
CALGRLGGGYTF
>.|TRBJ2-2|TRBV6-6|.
TGTGCCAGCAGTCCAACTGGGACTGTATACTCTCTGGAGCTGTTTTTT
CASSPTGTVYSLELFF
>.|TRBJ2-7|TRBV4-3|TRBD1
TGCGCCAGCAGCCAAGAACAGGGGACGACCGTCTACGAGCAGTACTTC
CASSQEQGTTVYEQYF
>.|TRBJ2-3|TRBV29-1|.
TGCAGCGCTCAGACGTCTACGGGCCCAGATACGCAGTATTTT
CSAQTSTGPDTQYF
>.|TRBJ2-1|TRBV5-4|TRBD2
TGTGCCAGCAGCGTTACTAGCGGGGGCTTGTCGAATGAGCAGTTCTTC
CASSVTSGGLSNEQFF
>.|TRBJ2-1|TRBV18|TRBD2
TGTGCCAGCTCACCACCTGTCGGCGGGGGGGCCAACAATGAGCAGTTCTTC
CASSPPVGGGANNEQFF
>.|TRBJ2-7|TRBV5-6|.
TGTGCCAGCAGCTTGGGGGTTTACGAGCAGTACTTC
CASSLGVYEQYF
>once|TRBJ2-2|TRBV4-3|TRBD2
TGCGCCAGCAGCCAAGCCGGGGGGACTAGCGGGAGCTACACCGGGGAGCTGTTTTTT
CASSQAGGTSGSYTGELFF
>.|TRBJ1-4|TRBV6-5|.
TGTGCCAGCAGTTACGGGCCAGCAACTAATGAAAAACTGTTTTTT
CASSYGPATNEKLFF
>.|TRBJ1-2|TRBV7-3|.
TGTGCCAGCAGCTTAACTTCAAAAGTTTTCGGCTACACCTTC
CASSLTSKVFGYTF
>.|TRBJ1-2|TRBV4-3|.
TGCGCCAGCAGCCAAGATAACGCCGGACTTAACTATGGCTACACCTTC
CASSQDNAGLNYGYTF
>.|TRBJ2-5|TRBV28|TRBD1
TGTGCCAGCAGTTTATTGGACAGGGGGCGAGAGACCCAGTACTTC
CASSLLDRGRETQYF
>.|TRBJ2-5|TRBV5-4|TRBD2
TGTGCCAGCAGCTTGAGTGGCGGGGGAGAGGAGACCCAGTACTTC
CASSLSGGGEETQYF
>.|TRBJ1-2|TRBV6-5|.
TGTGCCAGCAGGCCATCAGGGGACGGCTACACCTTC
CASRPSGDGYTF
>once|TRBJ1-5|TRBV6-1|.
TGTGCCAGCAGTGGGCAGTATAGCAATCAGCCCCAGCATTTT
CASSGQYSNQPQHF
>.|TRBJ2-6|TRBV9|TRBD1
TGTGCCAGCACCGCCCCGAAGGGGACAGCAAACTTCACTGGGGCCAACGTCCTGACTTTC
CASTAPKGTANFTGANVLTF
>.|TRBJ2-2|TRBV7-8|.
TGTGCCAGCACCTGGGGGGGGGAGCTGTTTTTT
CASTWGGELFF
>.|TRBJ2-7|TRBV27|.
TGTGCCAGCAGTCCCGGGACAAACTACGAGCGGCAGTACTTC
CASSPGTNYERQYF
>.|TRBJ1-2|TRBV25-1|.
TGTGCCAGCAGTCCCCCACAAAGGGGGGGGAGAGATGGCTACACCTTC
CASSPPQRGGRDGYTF
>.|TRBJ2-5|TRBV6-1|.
TGTGCCAGCAGTGATACCGGGACGGGCTGGGTGGCCCAGTACTTC
CASSDTGTGWVAQYF
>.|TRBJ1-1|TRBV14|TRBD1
TGTGCCAGCACAAGACAGGGTAGTCGGAACACTGAAGCTTTCTTT
CASTRQGSRNTEAFF
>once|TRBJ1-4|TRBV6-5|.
TGTGCCAGCAGTCCGGACAGTTATAATGAAAAACTGTTTTTT
CASSPDSYNEKLFF
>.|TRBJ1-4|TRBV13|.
TGTGCCAGCAGCTCCCGGGACCGCCCTGGTGAAAAACTGTTTTTT
CASSSRDRPGEKLFF
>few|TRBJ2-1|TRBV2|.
TGTGCCAGCAGTGAGGGGCAACCATACAATGAGCAGTTCTTC
CASSEGQPYNEQFF
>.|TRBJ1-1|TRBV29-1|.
TGCAGCGTTGAGAGGTTTGAGGGCAGAACTGAAGCTTTCTTT
CSVERFEGRTEAFF
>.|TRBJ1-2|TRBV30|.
TGTGCCTGGAGTGCTGGGTGGGGTAACTATGGCTACACCTTC
CAWSAGWGNYGYTF
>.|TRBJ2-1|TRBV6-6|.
TGTGCCAGCAGTTTGGGCACCTCCTACAATGAGCAGTTCTTC
CASSLGTSYNEQFF
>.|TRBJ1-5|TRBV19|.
TGTGCCAGTAGTATAGTGGGCAATCAGCCCCAGCATTTT
CASSIVGNQPQHF